The 27 T cell receptor beta chains listed next were all sequenced from one sample in a study of human T cells and chemical hapten exposure. As to time point: patch test 1, 2 weeks after DPC sensitization. Sample treatment: therapeutic diphenylcyclopropenone sensitization with weekly scalp DPC. TCRdb recomputed calls from the RACE reads with MiXCR, one row per CDR3 protein. The profile covers around 190,000 distinct CDR3 sequences, with approximately 20% appearing a single time and under 8.5% taken by the ten largest. Specimen: whole blood, collected in connection with sensitization to the hapten diphenylcyclopropenone (DPC). These receptors were taken from a woman aged 50 to 60 with alopecia areata. Some clones in this sample may be carry-over from other donors' samples.

There are a few counts of this clonotype. Germline is not matched at one junction end, which may reflect a read error. The CDR3 spells CSARIWASGKDTQYF. CDR3 sequence (DNA): TGCAGCGCTAGAATTTGGGCTAGCGGCAAGGATACGCAGTATTTT. The chain carries TRBV20-1 and TRBJ2-3; 7 bases are shared with TRBD2. The CDR3 runs to 15 residues. Germline V CDR1 and CDR2: DFQATT, SNEGSKA (reference sequence).

This clonotype was seen a handful of times. The V gene is TRBV11-2, the J gene TRBJ2-7, with 8 bases identical to TRBD1. V shed 4 bases and J 7 bases; nucleotides not matched to a gene: 9. Germline loops: CDR1 SGHAT, CDR2 FQNNGV. CDR3 size: 14 residues. The CDR3 nucleotides are TGTGCCAGCAGCTCTCAGGGGGCCCTTGGGGAGCAGTACTTC. This sequence encodes CASSSQGALGEQYF.

The chain joins TRBV12-3 or TRBV12-4 to TRBJ1-1; D is undetermined. Trimming removed 1 base from V and 8 bases from J, with 14 bases in between. This CDR3 region has 14 residues. CDR3 coding DNA: TGTGCCAGCAGTTTAGGGGGAGGGCCCTCGGAAGCTTTCTTT. This sequence encodes CASSLGGGPSEAFF.

This clonotype has a handful of counts. The rearrangement links TRBV11-2 to TRBJ2-7, with D perhaps TRBD2 (6 bases). The V end lost 11 bases, the J end lost 0 bases, and 14 bases lay between the germline ends. In germline, CDR1 is SGHAT, CDR2 FQNNGV. This CDR3 is built from 13 residues. The CDR3 loop reads CACYPDYSYEQYF. CDR3 DNA sequence: TGTGCCTGCTATCCGGACTACTCCTACGAGCAGTACTTC.

The sample holds a few counts of this clonotype. The chain has TRBV15 and TRBJ2-7; 12 nucleotides line up with TRBD2. V shed 8 bases and J 2 bases; nucleotides not matched to a gene: 1. Germline lookup yields CDR1 LNHNV and CDR2 YYDKDF (reference sequence). The CDR3 spans 13 residues. The CDR3: CATRLAGAYEQYF. The CDR3 region has the DNA TGTGCCACCCGACTAGCGGGAGCCTACGAGCAGTACTTC.

This clonotype was picked up one time. V and J are TRBV18 and TRBJ1-1, with 7 bases that match TRBD1. Unmatched junction bases numbered 8, after V lost 5 bases and J lost 8 bases. This CDR3 has 13 amino acids. CDR1 and CDR2 from the germline V gene are KGHSH and LQKENI. This CDR3 is CASSSEQGSEAFF. The DNA for the CDR3 is TGTGCCAGCTCATCGGAACAGGGGTCCGAAGCTTTCTTT.

This clonotype occurred once. The chain links TRBV5-1 to TRBJ1-1, with D perhaps matching TRBD1 (5 bases). The germline V gene encodes CDR1 SGHRS and CDR2 YFSETQ. This CDR3 contains 14 residues. The V end was cut by 0 bases, the J end by 0 bases, with 6 bases between. The DNA of the CDR3 is TGCGCCAGCAGCTTGGAAGGGGTGAACACTGAAGCTTTCTTT. It codes for CASSLEGVNTEAFF.

This clonotype was seen a handful of times. This rearrangement joins TRBV4-2 to TRBJ2-3; TRBD1 agrees at 12 bases. Germline-derived CDR1 and CDR2 are LGHNA and YNFKEQ. With 1 base clipped from V and 0 bases from J, the junction kept 14 bases outside the gene matches. The CDR3 spans 21 residues. CDR3 nucleotide sequence: TGTGCCAGCAGCCAAGCCGAGACCGGGACAGGGGGCGGAGGTAGCACAGATACGCAGTATTTT. Its protein is CASSQAETGTGGGGSTDTQYF.

A few counts support this clonotype. The rearrangement joins TRBV27 to TRBJ1-4; D is unresolved. The CDR3 length is 14 residues. The V end lost 8 bases, the J end lost 0 bases, and 10 bases lay between the germline ends. Germline lookup yields CDR1 MNHEY and CDR2 SMNVEV (reference sequence). The CDR3 DNA is TGTGCCAGCCTCAAATGGGCAACTAATGAAAAACTGTTTTTT. Protein sequence: CASLKWATNEKLFF.

V is TRBV5-1 and J is TRBJ2-2, with D perhaps matching TRBD2 (6 bases). Germline CDR1 is SGHRS and CDR2 is YFSETQ. This CDR3 is 15 amino acids long. The ends were cut back, 1 base at V and 6 bases at J, with 13 bases in the middle. The CDR3 DNA follows: TGCGCCAGCAGCTTGCTCCCTGGAGGGGCCGGGGAGCTGTTTTTT. It codes for CASSLLPGGAGELFF.

This clonotype was picked up a small number of times. V and J are TRBV15 and TRBJ2-5; D is possibly TRBD2 (5 bases). Germline values: CDR1 LNHNV, CDR2 YYDKDF (reference sequence). The CDR3 covers 15 residues. V lost 0 bases to trimming and J lost 2 bases, with 10 bases between them. CDR3 protein: CATSRDLGEQETQYF. CDR3 in DNA: TGTGCCACCAGCAGAGATCTGGGAGAACAAGAGACCCAGTACTTC.

The chain uses TRBV6-1 and TRBJ2-7; perhaps TRBD2 as D (7 bases). The germline V gene encodes CDR1 MNHNS and CDR2 SASEGT. There are 16 residues in the CDR3. Deletions cut 3 bases from V and 6 bases from J, with 21 bases between. Here the CDR3 DNA reads TGTGCCAGCAGTGATTCGGGGGCGGGAGAAGGATTCGAGCAGTACTTC. This translates into CASSDSGAGEGFEQYF.

The chain carries TRBV5-1 and TRBJ2-7; 7 bases agree with TRBD1. Per germline, CDR1 SGHRS and CDR2 YFSETQ. The CDR3 totals 16 residues. J lost 2 bases, V lost 3 bases, and 11 bases had no gene match. This chain's CDR3 is CASSSVLNRGAYEQYF. DNA for the CDR3: TGCGCCAGCAGCTCGGTTTTAAACAGGGGAGCCTACGAGCAGTACTTC. The full variable domain, in which reference TRBV5-1 and TRBJ2-7 provide the parts outside the CDR3, is KAGVTQTPRYLIKTRGQQVTLSCSPISGHRSVSWYQQTPGQGLQFLFEYFSETQRNKGNFPGRFSGRQFSNSRSEMNVSTLELGDSALYLCASSSVLNRGAYEQYFGPGTRLTVT.

The CDR3 DNA is TGCGCCAGCACCCCGGACAGGGGGCGTTTTGAGACCCAGTACTTC. Its protein is CASTPDRGRFETQYF. The J gene is TRBJ2-5, the V gene TRBV5-1; 11 nucleotides agree with TRBD1. Germline loops: CDR1 SGHRS, CDR2 YFSETQ. This CDR3 is built from 15 residues. Germline trimming cut 6 bases from V and 5 bases from J; bases unmatched to any gene: 9.

This clonotype appeared a single time. V and J are TRBV5-6 and TRBJ1-1, with 9 bases fitting TRBD1. V trimming: 3 bases; J trimming: 6 bases; junction bases outside the gene matches: 9. CDR1 and CDR2 from the germline V gene are SGHDT and YYEEEE. The CDR3 totals 15 residues. The CDR3 DNA reads as TGTGCCAGCAGCTACCGGGACAGGGACATACCTGAAGCTTTCTTT. Translating it yields CASSYRDRDIPEAFF.

This clonotype has only a few counts. The genes are TRBV29-1 and TRBJ2-2; TRBD1 aligns across 8 bases. V lost 8 bases and J lost 7; bases outside the gene matches: 9. This CDR3 comprises 13 residues. Germline lookup yields CDR1 SQVTM and CDR2 ANQGSEA. CDR3 bases: TGCAGCTTTAACCAGGGGGCAGGCGGGGAGCTGTTTTTT. As protein: CSFNQGAGGELFF.

This clonotype appeared a few times. This sequence joins TRBV7-9 and TRBJ2-7; D possibly corresponds to TRBD2 (5 bases). Looked up from germline, CDR1 is SEHNR and CDR2 is FQNEAQ (reference sequence). Trimming removed 7 bases at V and 4 bases at J, with 26 bases between. The length of the CDR3 is 17 residues. The DNA of the CDR3 is TGTGCCAGCACGGTGGTGGGTAGTGATTTTGGGGAGTACGAGCAGTACTTC. Translated: CASTVVGSDFGEYEQYF.

This clonotype was detected a few times. CDR3 DNA sequence: TGTGCCAGCAGCCTAACGGACAGCGTGATGCTGGAAGCTTTCTTT. Encoded protein: CASSLTDSVMLEAFF. This rearrangement joins TRBV7-2 to TRBJ1-1, with a tentative D call TRBD1 (6 bases). Trimming pared 5 bases from V and 8 bases from J, leaving 21 bases between. Germline V gene lookup returns CDR1 SGHTA and CDR2 FQGNSA. The CDR3 consists of 15 residues.

The chain couples TRBV11-2 to TRBJ2-1, with 14 bases fitting TRBD2. Unmatched junction bases numbered 11, after V lost 5 bases and J lost 8 bases. This CDR3 comprises 17 residues. Germline CDR1 reads SGHAT; CDR2 reads FQNNGV. As DNA, the CDR3 is TGTGCCAGCAGCCTTCTGAGGACTAGCGGGAGGTCGTATGAGCAGTTCTTC. Protein sequence: CASSLLRTSGRSYEQFF. The variable domain in full, with the rest retrieved from reference TRBV11-2 and TRBJ2-1, is EAGVAQSPRYKIIEKRQSVAFWCNPISGHATLYWYQQILGQGPKLLIQFQNNGVVDDSQLPKDRFSAERLKGVDSTLKIQPAKLEDSAVYLCASSLLRTSGRSYEQFFGPGTRLTVL.

There are a few counts of this clonotype. The chain uses TRBV15 and TRBJ1-2, with 10 bases identical to TRBD1. J was trimmed by 7 bases and V by 0 bases; bases with no gene match: 5. The germline V gene has CDR1 LNHNV and CDR2 YYDKDF (reference sequence). The CDR3 spans 15 residues. CDR3 sequence: CATSREPGQGFGYTF. CDR3 nucleotide sequence: TGTGCCACCAGCAGAGAACCGGGACAGGGGTTTGGCTACACCTTC.

This clonotype has only a few counts. V gene TRBV20-1 combines with J gene TRBJ2-3; the D is unclear. This CDR3 has 15 amino acids. The V gene's germline CDR1 is DFQATT and CDR2 SNEGSKA (reference sequence). Trimming shortened V by 0 bases and J by 2 bases, and 12 bases separated the two germline ends. The CDR3 sequence is CSARDPASNTDTQYF. As DNA, the CDR3 is TGCAGTGCTAGAGATCCAGCGTCCAACACAGATACGCAGTATTTT.

At least ten counts were recorded for this clonotype. V usage is TRBV11-2 and J usage is TRBJ2-1; D call uncertain. The V end lost 2 bases, the J end lost 0 bases, and 5 bases lay between the germline ends. CDR3 length: 14 residues. The germline V gene encodes CDR1 SGHAT and CDR2 FQNNGV. CDR3 bases: TGTGCCAGCAGCTTACAGAGCTCCTACAATGAGCAGTTCTTC. Translating it yields CASSLQSSYNEQFF. The complete variable domain, with remaining parts taken from reference TRBV11-2 and TRBJ2-1, reads EAGVAQSPRYKIIEKRQSVAFWCNPISGHATLYWYQQILGQGPKLLIQFQNNGVVDDSQLPKDRFSAERLKGVDSTLKIQPAKLEDSAVYLCASSLQSSYNEQFFGPGTRLTVL.

This clonotype was found a few times. The gene calls are TRBV4-2 and TRBJ1-1, with D possibly TRBD1 on 5 matching bases. The CDR3 has 13 amino acids. CDR1 and CDR2 from the germline V gene are LGHNA and YNFKEQ. V was cut by 5 bases and J by 7 bases, with 14 bases left in between. The CDR3 reads CASSGRGRGEAFF. The CDR3 DNA is TGTGCCAGCAGCGGACGAGGTAGGGGTGAAGCTTTCTTT.

This clonotype was detected a few times. The chain joins TRBV10-3 to TRBJ2-1; 9 nucleotides line up with TRBD1. The germline V gene encodes CDR1 ENHRY and CDR2 SYGVKD. The CDR3 loop spans 14 amino acids. V trimming: 6 bases; J trimming: 6 bases; junction bases outside the gene matches: 6. CDR3 bases: TGTGCCATCAGGGGACAGGGAGTCTCCAATGAGCAGTTCTTC. As protein: CAIRGQGVSNEQFF.

This clonotype occurred many times. This chain links TRBV29-1 with TRBJ2-7; D is possibly TRBD2 (5 bases). The CDR3 runs to 14 residues. CDR1 is SQVTM, CDR2 ANQGSEA, per germline. V was pared by 2 bases and J by 7 bases, with 18 bases between. Here the CDR3 reads CSVEYTVGTGEQYF. CDR3 bases: TGCAGCGTTGAATATACAGTCGGAACGGGGGAGCAGTACTTC.

The V gene is TRBV29-1, the J gene TRBJ2-7; D is undetermined. Trimming left V 3 bases short and J 2 bases short, with 8 bases between. CDR1 is SQVTM, CDR2 ANQGSEA, per germline. The CDR3 covers 12 residues. CDR3 nucleotide sequence: TGCAGCGTTGAGCACGGTGCCTACGAGCAGTACTTC. Encoded protein: CSVEHGAYEQYF.

J is TRBJ1-6 and V is TRBV29-1, with D maybe TRBD1 (5 bases). Deletions cut 4 bases from V and 6 bases from J, with 13 bases between. The CDR3 length is 14 residues. Germline V gives CDR1 SQVTM, CDR2 ANQGSEA. CDR3 nucleotides: TGCAGCGTTGCTGTGGGGGGAAGTAATTCACCCCTCCACTTT. This encodes CSVAVGGSNSPLHF.